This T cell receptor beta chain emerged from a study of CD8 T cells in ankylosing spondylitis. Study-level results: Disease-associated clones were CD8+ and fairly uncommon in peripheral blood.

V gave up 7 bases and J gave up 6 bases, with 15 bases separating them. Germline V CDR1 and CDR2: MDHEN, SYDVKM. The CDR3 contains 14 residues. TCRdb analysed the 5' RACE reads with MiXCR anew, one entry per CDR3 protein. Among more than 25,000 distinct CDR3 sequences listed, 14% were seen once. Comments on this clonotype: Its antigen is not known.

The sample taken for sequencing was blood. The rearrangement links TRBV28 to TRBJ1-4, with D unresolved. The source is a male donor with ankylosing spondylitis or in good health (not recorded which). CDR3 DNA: TGTGCCAGCAATTTTTCGGGTCGTGATGAAAAACTGTTTTTT. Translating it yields CASNFSGRDEKLFF.